This T cell receptor beta chain stems from a study of shared clonotypes between healthy human individuals (dated by TCRdb to 2018 to 2020). Some background on the complete study: The cohort comprised two women and a few men aged 18 to 49 years. Per donor, three plates each were used for CD4 naive and CD4 memory, two for CD8 naive, and one for CD8 memory. To estimate repertoire size and how much clonotypes are shared between individuals, the study performed deep sequencing of blood TCR repertoires from a few healthy adults. To increase sequencing depth and limit assay-specific biases, TCR repertoire library preparation and sequencing were carried out by different laboratories using diverse techniques. Leukapheresis yielded between about 0.9 and 10 billion PBMCs per donor.

TCR CDR3 regions were amplified from genomic DNA by multiplex PCR using the deep immunoSEQ assay. Extracted genomic DNA from each cell subset was spread evenly across all wells of several immunoSEQ 96-well plates, with each plate serving as a replicate. For sorted subsets, each replicate PCR was loaded with around 220 ng genomic DNA, equivalent to about 33,000 T cell genomes. Purified libraries were quantified with a Qubit 3.0 fluorometer, sized on a Bioanalyzer 2100, and re-quantified with the KAPA Library Quantification kit. Every immunoSEQ 96-well plate was sequenced on a dedicated single-read 150-cycle Illumina NextSeq 550 flow cell. The original pipeline was this. The immunoSEQ output contained only junctional sequences without quality scores, so filtering could not match that applied to full-length reads. Sequences were annotated with PyIR, a Python wrapper for IgBLAST v1.9, using IMGT germline references to assign V/J genes and CDR3. Reads were removed for weak V/J assignments (E-value above 1e-6), missing CDR3, stop codons, out-of-frame junctions, or ambiguous translated residues. V3J clonotypes were defined as sequences sharing an identical inferred V gene, J gene, and CDR3 amino acid sequence. Percentage overlap between repertoires was calculated by dividing the number of shared unique clonotypes by the size of the smaller repertoire. Richness of each repertoire was evaluated using RTK rarefaction, the Chao1 estimator, and Recon v2.1 estimates of unobserved clonotypes. Generation probabilities were computed with OLGA for all TCRbeta clonotypes obtained by the gDNA method from a handful of donors. The immuneACCESS repertoire file appears here via TCRdb, limited to in-frame rearrangements. These files lack a portion of the clones; in checked studies, under half of the deficit traces to unresolved V genes, and the cause of the others is not known. Clone size and V and J calls were adopted from that table, with D and trimming inferred from the DNA. The sample table holds more than 600,000 clones, of which 92% were seen once. Of the sample, approximately 22% falls within the top ten clones.

On the study overall, not on this receptor specifically: Even with the large sequencing depth, rarefaction of the sorted-subset datasets indicated that sequencing was incomplete. Clonotypes shared by all four sorted-subset donors showed higher generation probabilities than non-shared clonotypes. Because the study included only a small number of donors, the genetic and exposure-history diversity represented was limited. Across a handful of donors, approximately 5% of naive CD4, approximately 3.6% of naive CD8, roughly 2.2% of memory CD4, and 0.3% to 0.45% of memory CD8 clonotypes were shared. Pairwise subsampling indicated that sequencing depth was expected to affect the degree of clonotype sharing among donors. Larger estimated clonotype richness was generally found for naive subsets than for memory subsets. Only blood was sampled, and tissue TCR repertoires likely differ from those in blood.

CD8 naive samples were CD45RO-negative cells positively selected for CCR7, giving a CD45RA+CCR7+ population that excluded TemRA cells. The donors were healthy, HIV-negative adults who had no recently reported acute infections or vaccinations. All donors were Caucasian adults living in Nashville, Tennessee, USA. After blood collection by leukapheresis, PBMCs were isolated using Ficoll-Histopaque density gradient centrifugation and then cryopreserved in the vapor phase of liquid nitrogen. Analytical flow cytometry was used to check the purity and quantity of each magnetically sorted T cell population. Genomic DNA was isolated from each sorted fraction and quantified by UV absorbance on a Nanodrop 2000c. Concerning this clone: Its cognate antigen has yet to be identified. No qualities accompany the bases; no much larger clone lies one base away.

Including cysteine and phenylalanine, the CDR3 has 13 amino acids. CDR3 DNA only is kept here, 39 bases in frame from base 1. The germline V gene (reference sequence) specifies SGHNT as CDR1 and YYREEE as CDR2. The junction shows trimming of 8 bases on V and 3 bases on J, plus 15 bases between the germline ends. Source material: naive CD8+ T cells sorted from blood. Reading the label with the study, this specimen's cell subset or site is: CD45RA+CCR7+. This chain joins TRBV5-4 to TRBJ2-7, with a tentative D gene TRBD1 over 5 matching bases. This receptor was identified in a man under 40 in good health. The DNA sequence reads TGTGCCAGTACAGGCCCCCTAATCTACGAGCAGTACTTC. Protein translation: CASTGPLIYEQYF. Reference TRBV5-4 and TRBJ2-7 genes cover what lies past the CDR3, so the full variable domain is ETGVTQSPTHLIKTRGQQVTLRCSSQSGHNTVSWYQQALGQGPQFIFQYYREEENGRGNFPPRFSGLQFPNYSSELNVNALELDDSALYLCASTGPLIYEQYFGPGTRLTVT.